This T cell receptor beta chain was retrieved from a study of technical replicates of blood from several donors. Assay used: immunoSEQ multiplex PCR; TCRdb lists only in-frame clones, some missing. This sample has around 58,000 clones, with 70% to 90% found just once. Germline V CDR1 and CDR2: MNHEY, SMNVEV (reference sequence). With 8 bases removed from V and 4 bases from J, the gap between germline ends came to 6 bases. The CDR3 loop spans 10 amino acids. The sample was PBMCs. This sequence was found in a human donor in good health. Some clones in this sample may be carry-over from other donors' samples. This chain connects TRBV27 to TRBJ2-7, with D hard to call. CDR3 amino acids: CASRSYEQYF. Here the CDR3 DNA reads TGTGCCAGCCGGTCTTACGAGCAGTACTTC.